This T cell receptor beta chain stems from a study of T cell responses to AZD1222 COVID-19 vaccine. The protocol was immunoSEQ multiplex PCR, while the TCRdb copy is restricted to in-frame clones and leaves out a portion. The table records some 120,000 clones, 92% of them present only once. The input for sequencing was peripheral blood, taken on day 0 of AZD1222 vaccination. The TCR was taken from an adult in good health.

In nucleotides, the CDR3 is TGTGCCAGCAACAGGGAGAATGGCTACACCTTC. It translates to CASNRENGYTF. The rearrangement uses TRBV11-3 and TRBJ1-2, with a possible D match to TRBD1 (6 bases). Between the trimmed V and J ends, which lost 7 bases and 6 bases, there was a span of 9 bases. CDR3 length: 11 residues. The germline CDR1 and CDR2 sequences are SGHNT and YENEEA.